This T cell receptor beta chain came from a study of cytomegalovirus exposure and HLA in healthy donors. Study overall: In a later analysis, it was reported that the roughly 130 validation repertoires had been produced on the same platform as the 700 or so repertoires belonging to the first cohort.

Overall study findings and caveats: Cytomegalovirus-associated TCR beta chains were listed, numbering 164. A subsequent analysis found that TCR clusters from the first cohort also tended to co-occur in the 90 to 150 validation repertoires, with approximately 94% of cluster scores above 0. Across donors, most TCRs were seen rarely, yet some public ones were widespread.

From germline, CDR1 is SEHNR and CDR2 FQNEAQ (reference sequence). This CDR3 is 15 amino acids long. V was clipped by 5 bases and J by 0 bases; unmatched bases: 4. On this clone: Its antigen is undetermined.

Profiled with immunoSEQ multiplex PCR; TCRdb holds only in-frame clones, not every one. The sample lists more than 150,000 clones, roughly 82% occurring once. The sample taken for sequencing was PBMCs. The rearrangement uses TRBV7-9 and TRBJ2-7, with 10 bases lining up with TRBD2. The sequence was obtained from a man aged 18 to 35 in good health and CMV-seropositive. The CDR3 DNA sequence: TGTGCCAGCAGCCGGACTAGCGGAGCCTCCTACGAGCAGTACTTC. Its protein is CASSRTSGASYEQYF.